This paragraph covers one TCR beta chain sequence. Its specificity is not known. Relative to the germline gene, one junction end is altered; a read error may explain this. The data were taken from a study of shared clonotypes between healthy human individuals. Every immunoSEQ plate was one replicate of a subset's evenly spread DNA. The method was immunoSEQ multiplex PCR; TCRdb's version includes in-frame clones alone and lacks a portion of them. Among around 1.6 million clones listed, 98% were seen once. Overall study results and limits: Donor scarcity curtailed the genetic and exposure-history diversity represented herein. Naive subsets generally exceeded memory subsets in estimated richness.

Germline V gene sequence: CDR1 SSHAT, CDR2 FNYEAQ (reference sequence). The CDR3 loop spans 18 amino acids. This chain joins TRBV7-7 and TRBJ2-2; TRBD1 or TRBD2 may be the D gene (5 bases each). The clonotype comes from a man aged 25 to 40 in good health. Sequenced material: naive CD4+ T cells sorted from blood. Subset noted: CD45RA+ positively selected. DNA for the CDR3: TGTGCTAGCAGCTTAGAGGCGAGGGGAGCAGGGTACACCGGGGAGCTGTTTTTT. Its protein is CASSLEARGAGYTGELFF. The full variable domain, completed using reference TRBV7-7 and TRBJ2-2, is GAGVSQSPRYKVTKRGQDVTLRCDPISSHATLYWYQQALGQGPEFLTYFNYEAQPDKSGLPSDRFSAERPEGSISTLTIQRTEQRDSAMYRCASSLEARGAGYTGELFFGEGSRLTVL.